This TCR beta chain was obtained from a study of CD8+CD57+ T cells in acquired aplastic anemia. Study summary: Recorded DNA amounts for sorted CD4+ and CD8+ cells had an average of approximately 3 ug.

Sequenced patients had shown CD8+CD57+ cell expansion by flow cytometry. It was genomic DNA that served as the template for profiling TCR beta VDJ and CDR3. One entry per CDR3 protein results from TCRdb running MiXCR on the reads. The repertoire includes about 190,000 distinct CDR3 sequences, approximately 50% of them detected once, and 8% to 10% sits in the top ten. This CDR3 comprises 15 residues. Trimming cost V 1 base and J 0 bases, with 7 bases left between them. Per germline, CDR1 LNHDA and CDR2 SQIVND (reference sequence). The sequenced material came from sorted CD4+, CD8+, or CD8+CD57+ T cells (not recorded which) from PBMCs. The V call is TRBV19, the J call TRBJ2-1; D is uncertain. The receptor was derived from a human donor with aplastic anemia. The CDR3 reads CASSIGQNSYNEQFF. The CDR3 DNA follows: TGTGCCAGTAGTATAGGTCAGAACTCCTACAATGAGCAGTTCTTC.